One and the same sample provided the 17 T cell receptor beta chains below, sequenced in a study of shared clonotypes between healthy human individuals. It was CD45RO-negative cells, positively selected for CCR7, that made up naive CD8 cells, with terminally differentiated effector memory CD45RA+ cells excluded. Profiling relied on immunoSEQ multiplex PCR, and the TCRdb table lists in-frame clones only, not all of them. The data contain some 1,900,000 clones, about 95% of them singletons. Sequenced material: naive CD8+ T cells sorted from blood. The origin of the receptors is a man aged 18 to 29 in good health.

This chain joins TRBV7-9 and TRBJ2-3; D assignment may be TRBD1 or TRBD2 (5 bases each). Germline V gene lookup returns CDR1 SEHNR and CDR2 FQNEAQ (reference sequence). This CDR3 has 15 amino acids. V was pared by 5 bases and J by 3 bases, with 15 bases between. CDR3 residues: CASSPVLEGTDTQYF. CDR3 in DNA: TGTGCCAGCAGCCCTGTACTAGAGGGGACAGATACGCAGTATTTT.

The CDR3 nucleotides read TGTGCCAGCAGCCCAAGGGGACAGGGGTCAGATACGCAGTATTTT. Amino acid sequence: CASSPRGQGSDTQYF. The V gene is TRBV13, the J gene TRBJ2-3; 10 nucleotides align to TRBD1. Trimming cost V 5 bases and J 4 bases; bases outside gene matches: 6. CDR1 and CDR2 (germline): PRHDT, FYEKMQ (reference sequence). CDR3 length equals 15 residues.

This sequence joins TRBV7-6 and TRBJ1-2; the match to TRBD1 covers 7 bases. V dropped 0 bases and J dropped 8; count of bases not matched to a gene: 6. The CDR3 spans 14 residues. Germline assignment: CDR1 SGHVS and CDR2 FNYEAQ. CDR3 loop: CASSLATTGSGYTF. The CDR3 DNA reads TGTGCCAGCAGCTTAGCGACGACAGGGAGCGGCTACACCTTC.

This clone was found a few times. The chain joins TRBV2 to TRBJ2-7; D possibly corresponds to TRBD2 (6 bases). The CDR3 has 14 amino acids. Germline loops: CDR1 SNHLY, CDR2 FYNNEI. The V gene lost 7 bases and the J gene lost 2 bases, with 15 bases spanning the gap. The CDR3 nucleotides are TGTGCCAGCATCGGGGAGGAGGATCCCTACGAGCAGTACTTC. Translating gives CASIGEEDPYEQYF.

The gene calls are TRBV28 and TRBJ2-7, with D perhaps TRBD1 or TRBD2 (5 bases each). V lost 3 bases to trimming and J lost 4 bases, with 13 bases between them. The germline V gene encodes CDR1 MDHEN and CDR2 SYDVKM. The CDR3 totals 14 residues. CDR3 sequence reads: CASSLAGALYEQYF. DNA of the CDR3: TGTGCCAGCAGTTTGGCCGGGGCCCTATACGAGCAGTACTTC. Looking up the rest from reference TRBV28 and TRBJ2-7 gives the full variable domain: DVKVTQSSRYLVKRTGEKVFLECVQDMDHENMFWYRQDPGLGLRLIYFSYDVKMKEKGDIPEGYSVSREKKERFSLILESASTNQTSMYLCASSLAGALYEQYFGPGTRLTVT.

The V call is TRBV2, the J call TRBJ2-2, with D maybe TRBD2 (5 bases). The CDR3 runs to 17 residues. Germline V lookup: CDR1 SNHLY, CDR2 FYNNEI. Between the trimmed V and J ends, which lost 4 bases and 2 bases, there was a span of 17 bases. The CDR3 sequence is CASSGRRVDFNTGELFF. The CDR3, as DNA: TGTGCCAGCAGTGGTAGGCGGGTGGACTTTAACACCGGGGAGCTGTTTTTT.

The chain carries TRBV28 and TRBJ2-5, with TRBD1 identical over 7 bases. V was pared by 8 bases and J by 2 bases, with 5 bases of the junction left unmatched. Per germline, CDR1 MDHEN and CDR2 SYDVKM. The CDR3 loop spans 13 amino acids. The CDR3 region is CASGTAVQETQYF. As DNA, the CDR3 is TGTGCCAGCGGGACAGCAGTACAAGAGACCCAGTACTTC.

As to this clone: The same CDR3 also results from other DNA sequences found in this sample. This chain links TRBV4-1 with TRBJ2-7, with unresolved D. Germline-derived CDR1 and CDR2 are MGHRA and YSYEKL. Trimming removed 1 base from V and 4 bases from J, with 8 bases in between. The CDR3 covers 13 residues. CDR3 region: CASSQGVLYEQYF. For the CDR3, the DNA is TGCGCCAGCAGCCAAGGGGTCCTGTACGAGCAGTACTTC.

This sequence joins TRBV27 and TRBJ2-7; TRBD1 might be the D (5 bases). Per the germline V gene, CDR1 is MNHEY and CDR2 is SMNVEV (reference sequence). V lost 3 bases, J lost 3 bases, and 18 bases lay in between. This CDR3 comprises 16 residues. CDR3 sequence reads: CASSFQGGVGDYEQYF. The CDR3 bases are TGTGCCAGCAGTTTTCAGGGTGGAGTTGGGGACTACGAGCAGTACTTC.

A note on this clone: Other DNA sequences in this sample translate to the same CDR3. V is TRBV25-1 and J is TRBJ2-7; no definite D call. The CDR3 contains 12 residues. The V end lost 4 bases, the J end lost 4 bases, and 8 bases lay between the germline ends. The germline gives CDR1 MGHDK, CDR2 SYGVNS. CDR3 DNA: TGTGCCAGCAGTGGTCTCGGTTACGAGCAGTACTTC. Translation gives CASSGLGYEQYF.

The chain recombines TRBV2 with TRBJ2-7; 7 bases are a match to TRBD2. Losses at the gene ends were 10 bases for V and 5 bases for J; bases not matched to a gene: 5. From germline, CDR1 is SNHLY and CDR2 FYNNEI. The CDR3 is 11 amino acids. This CDR3 reads CAIRTRNEQYF. CDR3 nucleotide sequence: TGTGCCATCAGGACTAGAAACGAGCAGTACTTC.

The J gene is TRBJ2-7, the V gene TRBV29-1; 7 nucleotides line up with TRBD1. V was pared by 1 base and J by 2 bases, with 8 bases of the junction left unmatched. CDR1 is SQVTM and CDR2 is ANQGSEA in the germline V gene. CDR3 size: 15 residues. The CDR3 DNA reads as TGCAGCGTTGAAGGGGTAGGGGGCCATCCCTACGAGCAGTACTTC. This sequence encodes CSVEGVGGHPYEQYF.

This rearrangement joins TRBV18 to TRBJ2-7, with TRBD2 as a possible D gene (7 bases). The V end was cut by 4 bases, the J end by 5 bases, with 12 bases between. Germline lookup yields CDR1 KGHSH and CDR2 LQKENI. The length of the CDR3 is 13 residues. The CDR3 sequence is CASSLGGHNEQYF. The DNA of the CDR3 is TGTGCCAGCTCACTCGGGGGGCACAACGAGCAGTACTTC.

This clone was detected only once. The V gene is TRBV10-1, the J gene TRBJ1-1; weak D call: TRBD1 (6 bases). Germline assignment: CDR1 WNHNN and CDR2 SYGVQD (reference sequence). V was shortened by 6 bases and J by 6 bases, with 8 bases between the two germline ends. This CDR3 spans 11 amino acids. CDR3 in DNA: TGCGCCAGCAGCGCAGGGGCTGAAGCTTTCTTT. This codes for CASSAGAEAFF.

V and J are TRBV7-9 and TRBJ2-7; no clear D. V was pared by 0 bases and J by 7 bases, with 13 bases between. Germline V CDR1 and CDR2: SEHNR, FQNEAQ (reference sequence). The CDR3 spans 14 residues. CDR3 bases: TGTGCCAGCAGCTTAGCTGCACCGGGTCCTGAGCAGTACTTC. Translated, it gives CASSLAAPGPEQYF.

This chain links TRBV29-1 with TRBJ1-1; possibly TRBD1 for D (6 bases). V was trimmed by 3 bases and J by 4 bases, leaving 15 bases between them. The CDR3 length is 14 residues. Germline V CDR1 and CDR2: SQVTM, ANQGSEA. The CDR3 DNA is TGCAGCGTTGAGGACACAGGGTGGGGCACTGAAGCTTTCTTT. Residues: CSVEDTGWGTEAFF.

The rearrangement uses TRBV7-9 and TRBJ2-7; D might be TRBD1 (6 bases). The CDR3 is 18 residues long. Germline values: CDR1 SEHNR, CDR2 FQNEAQ (reference sequence). V lost 5 bases and J lost 0, with 23 bases in between. The CDR3 sequence is CASSKPPSGAGDSYEQYF. CDR3 in DNA: TGTGCCAGCAGCAAACCACCCTCTGGGGCAGGGGACTCCTACGAGCAGTACTTC.